This TCR beta chain was sequenced for a study of beta chain features in type 1 diabetes. The study, taken as a whole, reports: VDJ junctions from type 1 diabetes patients carried fewer insertions and larger deletions. Researchers report that Type 1 diabetes patients had moderately but significantly shorter TCRB CDR3s across all four CD4+ subsets.

This CDR3 has 17 residues. CDR1 SGHVS and CDR2 FNYEAQ come from the germline V gene. V was cut by 0 bases and J by 1 base, with 15 bases left in between. cDNA synthesis used the whole RNA isolate, giving expressed TCRB sequences. Profiled with immunoSEQ multiplex PCR; TCRdb holds only in-frame clones, not every one. Seen here are 50,000 or so clones, roughly 40% observed once, and the top ten hold approximately 1.4%. Cells sorted by CD45RO/CCR7/CD25/CD127/CD95/CD27 comprised CD4+ naive, central memory, regulatory and stem cell-like memory cells. A word on this clone: The antigen is unknown.

Sequenced sample: Tregs from blood. This TCR came from a man under 40 with type 1 diabetes. V is TRBV7-6 and J is TRBJ1-1; possible D gene TRBD1, 5 bases. Here the CDR3 reads CASSLARGVETNTEAFF. CDR3 nucleotides: TGTGCCAGCAGCTTAGCGCGGGGGGTAGAGACGAACACTGAAGCTTTCTTT.